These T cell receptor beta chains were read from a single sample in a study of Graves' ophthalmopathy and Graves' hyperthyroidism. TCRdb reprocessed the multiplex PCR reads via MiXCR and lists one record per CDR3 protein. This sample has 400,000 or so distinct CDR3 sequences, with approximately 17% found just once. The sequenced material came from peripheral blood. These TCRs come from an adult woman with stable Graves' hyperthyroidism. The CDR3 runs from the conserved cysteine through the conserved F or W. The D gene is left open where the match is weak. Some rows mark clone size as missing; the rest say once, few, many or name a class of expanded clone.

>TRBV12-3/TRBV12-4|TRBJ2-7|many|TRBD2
TGTGCCAGCAGACCGGGGGAGGGCGCGTTCTACGAGCAGTACTTC
CASRPGEGAFYEQYF
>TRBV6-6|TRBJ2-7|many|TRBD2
TGTGCCAGCAAAGATCAAGAACTAGCGGGCTACGAGCAGTACTTC
CASKDQELAGYEQYF
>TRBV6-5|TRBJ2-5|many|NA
TGTGCCAGCAGTTATCGGGCAAGGGGGTCGGAGACCCAGTACTTC
CASSYRARGSETQYF
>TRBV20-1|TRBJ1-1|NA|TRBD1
TGCAGTGCTAGAGAACAGGGGGTCACTGAAGCTTTCTTT
CSAREQGVTEAFF
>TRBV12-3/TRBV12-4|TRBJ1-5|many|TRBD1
TGTGCCAGCAGTCAACAGGGGGGGGTCAATCAGCCCCAGCATTTT
CASSQQGGVNQPQHF
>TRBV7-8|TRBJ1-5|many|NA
TGTGCCAGCAGCTTAGGGCCGTTCTCCCTCTATAGCAATCAGCCCCAGCATTTT
CASSLGPFSLYSNQPQHF
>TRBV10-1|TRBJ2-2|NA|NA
TGCGCCAGCAGCCGTACAGACACCGGGGAGCTGTTTTTT
CASSRTDTGELFF
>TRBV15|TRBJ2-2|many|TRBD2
TGTGCCACCAGCAGAGATAAACTAGCGGGCACCGGGGAGCTGTTTTTT
CATSRDKLAGTGELFF
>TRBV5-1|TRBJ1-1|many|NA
TGCGCCAGCAGCTTGCAGGAGGACACTGAAGCTTTCTTT
CASSLQEDTEAFF
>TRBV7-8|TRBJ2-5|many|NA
TGTGCCAGCAGCTTAGGAAAGTACCAAGAGACCCAGTACTTC
CASSLGKYQETQYF
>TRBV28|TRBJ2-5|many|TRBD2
TGTGCCAGCAGTCACAGTAGCGGGAGGGCGTCAGAGACCCAGTACTTC
CASSHSSGRASETQYF
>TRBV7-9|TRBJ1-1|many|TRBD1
TGTGCCAGCAGCAAGGACAGGGGGAACACTGAAGCTTTCTTT
CASSKDRGNTEAFF
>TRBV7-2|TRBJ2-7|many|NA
TGTGCCAGCAGCTTAAAGGGCGACAATTCCTACGAGCAGTACTTC
CASSLKGDNSYEQYF
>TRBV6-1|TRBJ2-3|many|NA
TGTGCCAGCGCGTTAGGTACAGATACGCAGTATTTT
CASALGTDTQYF
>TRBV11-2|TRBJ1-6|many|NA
TGTGCCAGTAGCGGGGGGTTCTTCTCCTCACCCCTCCACTTT
CASSGGFFSSPLHF
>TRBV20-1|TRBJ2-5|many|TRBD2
TGCAGTGCTAGACAGACTAGCGGGATGGAGACCCAGTACTTC
CSARQTSGMETQYF
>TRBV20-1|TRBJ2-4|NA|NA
TGCAGCGTGCAGGACGGGGCCAAAAACATTAAGTACTTC
CSVQDGAKNIKYF
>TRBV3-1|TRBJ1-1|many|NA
TGTGCCAGCAGCCCATACGGGGCAGAGAACACTGAAGCTTTCTTT
CASSPYGAENTEAFF
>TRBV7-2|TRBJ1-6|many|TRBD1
TGTGCCAGCAGCGGTAACAGGGGCTCAAATTCACCCCTCCACTTT
CASSGNRGSNSPLHF
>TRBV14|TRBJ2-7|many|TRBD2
TGTGCCAGCAGCCAAGCTCTACTAGCGACAATCTACGAGCAGTACTTC
CASSQALLATIYEQYF
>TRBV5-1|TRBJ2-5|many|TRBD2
TGCGCCAGTAGGACTAGCGGGATTCTGGAGACCCAGTACTTC
CASRTSGILETQYF
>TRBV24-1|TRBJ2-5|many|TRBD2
TGTGCCACCAGTGATGGACTAGCGGGAGTAGTGGGAGAGACCCAGTACTTC
CATSDGLAGVVGETQYF
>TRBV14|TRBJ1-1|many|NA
TGTGCCAGCAGCCAAGACCTAGGAAACTCGTACACTGAAGCTTTCTTT
CASSQDLGNSYTEAFF
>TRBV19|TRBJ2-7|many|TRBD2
TGTGCCAGTAGCCGAGGACTAGCCCCCTACGAGCAGTACTTC
CASSRGLAPYEQYF
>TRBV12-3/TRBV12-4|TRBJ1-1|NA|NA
TGTGCCAGCAGATATACAGGGTCCACTGAAGCTTTCTTT
CASRYTGSTEAFF
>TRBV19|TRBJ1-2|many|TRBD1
TGTGCCAGTAGTATGGGACAGGCCGGCTATGGCTACACCTTC
CASSMGQAGYGYTF
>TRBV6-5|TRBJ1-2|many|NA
TGTGCCAGCAGTTATGTAGGGGTTGATGGCTACACCTTC
CASSYVGVDGYTF
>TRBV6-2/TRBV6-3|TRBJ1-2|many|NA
TGTGCCAGCAGTTATTTTGTGAGTGGCCTCGGCTATGGCTACACCTTC
CASSYFVSGLGYGYTF
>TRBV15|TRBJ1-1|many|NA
TGTGCCACCAGCAGAGATTTGCGAGGCACTGAAGCTTTCTTT
CATSRDLRGTEAFF
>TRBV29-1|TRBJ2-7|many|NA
TGCAGCGTTGTAGGGGTCTACGAGCAGTACTTC
CSVVGVYEQYF
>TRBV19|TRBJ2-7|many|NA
TGTGCCAGTAGTATAGATAGAACAGCCTACGAGCAGTACTTC
CASSIDRTAYEQYF
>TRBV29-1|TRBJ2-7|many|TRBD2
TGCAGCGTGGGACTAGCGGGACTAATCGCCTACGAGCAGTACTTC
CSVGLAGLIAYEQYF
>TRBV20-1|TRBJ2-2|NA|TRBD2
TGCAGTGCTATTCGACTAGCGGGAAACACCGGGGAGCTGTTTTTT
CSAIRLAGNTGELFF
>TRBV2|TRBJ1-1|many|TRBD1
TGTGCCAGCAGCCCTGACAGGGCTGAGGACACTGAAGCTTTCTTT
CASSPDRAEDTEAFF
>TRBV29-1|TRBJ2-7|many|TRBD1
TGCAGCGTCCGGACAGGCTCCTACGAGCAGTACTTC
CSVRTGSYEQYF
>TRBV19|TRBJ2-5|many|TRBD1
TGTGCCAGTAGCACCACAGGGGCAGAGACCCAGTACTTC
CASSTTGAETQYF
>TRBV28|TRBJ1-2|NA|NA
TGTGCCAGCAGTACACAGGGACATAGGGATGGCTACACCTTC
CASSTQGHRDGYTF
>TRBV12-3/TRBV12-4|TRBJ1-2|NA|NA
TGTGCCAGCAGTTCCCGGGGTCTTTATGGCTACACCTTC
CASSSRGLYGYTF
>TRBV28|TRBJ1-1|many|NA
TGTGCCAGCAGTTTATGGGACAGCCATGAAGCTTTCTTT
CASSLWDSHEAFF
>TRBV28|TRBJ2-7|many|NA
TGTGCCAGCACTAATAAAAACTACGAGCAGTACTTC
CASTNKNYEQYF
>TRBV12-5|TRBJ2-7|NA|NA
TGTGCTAGTGGTTTGTCGCGGGTCTACGAGCAGTACTTC
CASGLSRVYEQYF
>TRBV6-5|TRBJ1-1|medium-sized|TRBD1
TGTGCCGCATCATACGGGGAGGGGGCATTGAACACTGAAGCTTTCTTT
CAASYGEGALNTEAFF
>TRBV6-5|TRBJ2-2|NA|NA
TGTGCCAGCAGTTACAAGGGCGGCGCCGGGGAGCTGTTTTTT
CASSYKGGAGELFF
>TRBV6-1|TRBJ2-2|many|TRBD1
TGTGCCAGCAGTGTAGGGGGCCTCGGCGTAGGGGAGCTGTTTTTT
CASSVGGLGVGELFF
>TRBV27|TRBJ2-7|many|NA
TGTGCCAGCAGTTTAGCGGGGCACGGCTACGAGCAGTACTTC
CASSLAGHGYEQYF
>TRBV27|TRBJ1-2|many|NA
TGTGCCAGCAGTCACCGCAGGGCCGATCCGAAACATGGCTACACCTTC
CASSHRRADPKHGYTF
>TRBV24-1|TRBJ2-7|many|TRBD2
TGTGCCACCAGTGACAAGACTAGCCGTCGGGTCGAGCAGTACTTC
CATSDKTSRRVEQYF
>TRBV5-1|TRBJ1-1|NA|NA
TGCGCCAGCAGCTTCTCCATCTACCGCCACAGGCTTCCTACTTTTGAAGCTTTCTTT
CASSFSIYRHRLPTFEAFF
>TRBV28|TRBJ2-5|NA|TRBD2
TGTGCCAGCAGTTTTACCGCCAGCGGGACCCTCGAAGAGACCCAGTACTTC
CASSFTASGTLEETQYF
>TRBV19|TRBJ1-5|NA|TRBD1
TGTGCCAGTAGCCCCGCCCCGGACAGGGTTCAGCCCCAGCATTTT
CASSPAPDRVQPQHF